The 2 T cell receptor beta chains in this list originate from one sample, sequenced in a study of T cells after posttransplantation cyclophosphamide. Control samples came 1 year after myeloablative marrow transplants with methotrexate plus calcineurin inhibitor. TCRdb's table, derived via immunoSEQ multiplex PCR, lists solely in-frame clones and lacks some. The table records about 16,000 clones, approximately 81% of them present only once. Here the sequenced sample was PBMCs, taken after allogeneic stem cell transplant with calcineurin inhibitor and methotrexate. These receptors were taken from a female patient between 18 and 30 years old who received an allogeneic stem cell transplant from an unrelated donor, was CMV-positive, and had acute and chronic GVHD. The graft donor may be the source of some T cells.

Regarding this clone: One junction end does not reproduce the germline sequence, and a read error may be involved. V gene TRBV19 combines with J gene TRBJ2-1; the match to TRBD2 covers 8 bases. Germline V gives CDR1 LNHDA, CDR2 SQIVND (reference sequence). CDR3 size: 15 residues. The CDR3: CASRIAGSSYNEQFF. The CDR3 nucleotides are TGTGCCAGTAGGATAGCGGGGTCCTCCTACAATGAGCAGTTCTTC. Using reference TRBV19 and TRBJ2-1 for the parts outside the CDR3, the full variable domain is DGGITQSPKYLFRKEGQNVTLSCEQNLNHDAMYWYRQDPGQGLRLIYYSQIVNDFQKGDIAEGYSVSREKKESFPLTVTSAQKNPTAFYLCASRIAGSSYNEQFFGPGTRLTVL.

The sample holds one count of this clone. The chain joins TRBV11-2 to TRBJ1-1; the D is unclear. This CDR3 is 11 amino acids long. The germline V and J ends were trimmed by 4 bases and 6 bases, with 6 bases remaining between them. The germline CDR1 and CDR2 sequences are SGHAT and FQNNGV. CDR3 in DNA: TGTGCCAGCAGCTCCCAGGCTGAAGCTTTCTTT. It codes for CASSSQAEAFF.